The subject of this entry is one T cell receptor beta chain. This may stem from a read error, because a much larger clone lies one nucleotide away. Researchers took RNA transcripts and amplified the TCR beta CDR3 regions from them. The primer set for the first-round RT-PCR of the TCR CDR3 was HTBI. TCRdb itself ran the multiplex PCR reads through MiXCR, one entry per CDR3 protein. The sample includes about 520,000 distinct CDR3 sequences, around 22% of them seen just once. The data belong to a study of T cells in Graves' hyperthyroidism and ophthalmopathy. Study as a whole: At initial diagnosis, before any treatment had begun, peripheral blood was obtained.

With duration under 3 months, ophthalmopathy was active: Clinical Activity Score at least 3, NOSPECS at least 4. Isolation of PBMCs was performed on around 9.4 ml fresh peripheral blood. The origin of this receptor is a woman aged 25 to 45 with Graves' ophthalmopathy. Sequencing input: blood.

Written as DNA, the CDR3 is TGCGCCAGCAGCTTGGCCCGGGCTTGTGGCTACACCTTC. It translates to CASSLARACGYTF. This sequence joins TRBV5-1 and TRBJ1-2; D is ambiguous. The CDR3 consists of 13 residues. Trimming cost V 0 bases and J 7 bases, with 10 bases left between them. Germline V gene data show CDR1 as SGHRS and CDR2 as YFSETQ.